A single sample is the source of the 20 T cell receptor beta chains below, sequenced in a study of blood T cell repertoires in COVID-19. Clones were sequenced by immunoSEQ multiplex PCR, and TCRdb holds only the in-frame ones, with some missing. The sample has about 160,000 clones, more than 75% seen once. Sequenced input: peripheral blood. The receptor source for this set is a man older than 75 with acute or convalescent COVID-19.

The chain links TRBV5-4 to TRBJ2-1, with a tentative D call TRBD2 (6 bases). Per germline, CDR1 SGHNT and CDR2 YYREEE (reference sequence). This CDR3 has 15 residues. Trimming removed 5 bases from V and 0 bases from J, with 12 bases in between. The CDR3 is CASRVNSGSYNEQFF. DNA of the CDR3: TGTGCCAGCAGGGTCAATAGCGGCTCCTACAATGAGCAGTTCTTC.

The chain combines TRBV11-2 with TRBJ2-1; possibly TRBD1 for D (7 bases). The CDR3 consists of 15 residues. The germline CDR1 and CDR2 sequences are SGHAT and FQNNGV. Trimming stripped 5 bases from V and 2 bases from J, with 13 bases between. CDR3: CASSGGTVPYNEQFF. The CDR3 DNA sequence: TGTGCCAGCAGCGGAGGGACAGTCCCCTACAATGAGCAGTTCTTC.

The chain combines TRBV2 with TRBJ1-5; D is unresolved. Germline V gives CDR1 SNHLY, CDR2 FYNNEI. V lost 5 bases, J lost 0 bases, and 5 bases lay in between. The CDR3 spans 13 residues. CDR3 protein: CASSSDSNQPQHF. As DNA, the CDR3 is TGTGCCAGCAGTTCAGATAGCAATCAGCCCCAGCATTTT.

The chain is built from TRBV5-6 and TRBJ2-3; 10 bases match TRBD2. Germline CDR1 is SGHDT and CDR2 is YYEEEE. The CDR3 is 15 amino acids. Unmatched junction bases numbered 2, after V lost 2 bases and J lost 2 bases. The CDR3 nucleotides read TGTGCCAGCAGCTTCGGACTAGCGGACACAGATACGCAGTATTTT. Protein product: CASSFGLADTDTQYF.

The genes are TRBV27 and TRBJ2-7, with 9 positions matching TRBD2. Trimming took 6 bases from V and 4 from J; bases not matched to a gene: 13. The CDR3 has 16 amino acids. Per the germline V gene, CDR1 is MNHEY and CDR2 is SMNVEV (reference sequence). CDR3: CASRGGIGGRGYEQYF. CDR3 sequence (DNA): TGTGCCAGCAGGGGGGGCATCGGCGGGAGGGGATACGAGCAGTACTTC.

This rearrangement joins TRBV25-1 to TRBJ2-5; 7 bases match TRBD1. The V gene's germline CDR1 is MGHDK and CDR2 SYGVNS. The CDR3 runs to 18 residues. The trim removed 3 bases at V and 5 bases at J, leaving 18 bases unmatched. The CDR3 DNA sequence: TGTGCCAGCAGTGATAGTTTCCCGGGACAGTATAATTGGGAGACCCAGTACTTC. This gives the protein CASSDSFPGQYNWETQYF.

The V and J genes are TRBV6-5 and TRBJ1-1; 8 bases are a match to TRBD1. The CDR3 covers 13 residues. CDR1 is MNHEY and CDR2 is SVGAGI in the germline V gene. V was clipped by 6 bases and J by 6 bases; unmatched bases: 6. The CDR3 DNA reads TGTGCCAGCAGGCCCGCAGGGGGCTCTGAAGCTTTCTTT. This sequence encodes CASRPAGGSEAFF.

This sequence joins TRBV27 and TRBJ2-7; TRBD2 is a possible D gene (5 bases). Germline CDR1 reads MNHEY; CDR2 reads SMNVEV (reference sequence). The CDR3 runs to 14 residues. The V end was cut by 0 bases, the J end by 2 bases, with 8 bases between. The CDR3 loop reads CASSLSGSTYEQYF. DNA for the CDR3: TGTGCCAGCAGTTTATCGGGGAGCACCTACGAGCAGTACTTC.

The CDR3 bases are TGTGCCATCAGTGAAGGCGGGAGCTCCTATAATTCACCCCTCCACTTT. This gives the protein CAISEGGSSYNSPLHF. The chain recombines TRBV10-3 with TRBJ1-6; D remains unclear. The CDR3 totals 16 residues. V lost 3 bases to trimming and J lost 0 bases, with 9 bases between them. Germline-derived CDR1 and CDR2 are ENHRY and SYGVKD.

The chain links TRBV9 to TRBJ1-5, with D possibly being TRBD1 (5 bases). CDR1 and CDR2 from the germline V gene are SGDLS and YYNGEE. The V gene lost 9 bases and the J gene lost 5 bases, with 15 bases spanning the gap. This CDR3 is built from 13 residues. The CDR3 here is CATQPGGHQPQHF. CDR3 bases: TGTGCCACTCAGCCGGGGGGACATCAGCCCCAGCATTTT.

The chain is built from TRBV28 and TRBJ1-2; D is perhaps TRBD1 (6 bases). This CDR3 comprises 14 residues. Germline V gene lookup returns CDR1 MDHEN and CDR2 SYDVKM. The V end was cut by 8 bases, the J end by 4 bases, with 17 bases between. CDR3 sequence: CASYATGEGYGYTF. The CDR3 DNA reads as TGTGCCAGCTACGCGACAGGCGAGGGCTATGGCTACACCTTC.

The genes are TRBV7-2 and TRBJ2-1; a possible D gene is TRBD2 (6 bases). Germline loops: CDR1 SGHTA, CDR2 FQGNSA. The CDR3 covers 17 residues. Deletions cut 5 bases from V and 7 bases from J, with 24 bases between. The CDR3 spells CASSRALGGAPSNEQFF. CDR3 sequence (DNA): TGTGCCAGCAGCCGGGCCCTTGGCGGGGCCCCCTCTAATGAGCAGTTCTTC.

This CDR3 is CASRSNEKLFF. The CDR3 nucleotides read TGTGCCAGCAGGTCAAATGAAAAACTGTTTTTT. This chain connects TRBV28 to TRBJ1-4, with no clear D. The CDR3 is 11 residues long. The V end was cut by 6 bases, the J end by 5 bases, with 4 bases between. CDR1 and CDR2 (germline): MDHEN, SYDVKM.

This sequence joins TRBV6-1 and TRBJ2-1, with TRBD2 matching over 9 bases. The CDR3 has 16 amino acids. The germline gives CDR1 MNHNS, CDR2 SASEGT. Germline trimming cut 2 bases from V and 5 bases from J; bases unmatched to any gene: 7. The CDR3 DNA reads as TGTGCCAGCAGTGAAAGCCTACTAGCGGGTAACAATGAGCAGTTCTTC. Protein sequence: CASSESLLAGNNEQFF.

The chain recombines TRBV13 with TRBJ2-7; 8 bases are a match to TRBD1. Germline trimming cut 4 bases from V and 6 bases from J; bases unmatched to any gene: 14. Germline CDR1 PRHDT, CDR2 FYEKMQ (reference sequence). The CDR3 totals 16 residues. CDR3 residues: CASSSTGTGLLGEQYF. The CDR3 DNA reads as TGTGCCAGCAGCTCCACCGGGACAGGTTTGTTAGGCGAGCAGTACTTC.

The table lists this clone with a few counts. The rearrangement joins TRBV10-3 to TRBJ2-7, with D possibly being TRBD1 (5 bases). Trimming pared 2 bases from V and 6 bases from J, leaving 23 bases between. The CDR3 length is 17 residues. CDR1 ENHRY and CDR2 SYGVKD come from the germline V gene. The CDR3 here is CAISEPQGAGSPSEQYF. The CDR3 region has the DNA TGTGCCATCAGTGAGCCTCAAGGCGCAGGGTCTCCTAGCGAGCAGTACTTC.

The rearrangement links TRBV2 to TRBJ2-5; D is uncertain. The CDR3 is 12 amino acids. With 2 bases removed from V and 5 bases from J, the gap between germline ends came to 6 bases. Germline CDR1 and CDR2: SNHLY and FYNNEI. The CDR3 loop reads CASSEPVETQYF. DNA of the CDR3: TGTGCCAGCAGTGAACCTGTTGAGACCCAGTACTTC.

The V call is TRBV10-2, the J call TRBJ2-7; D not certain. This CDR3 has 14 amino acids. V gave up 1 base and J gave up 0 bases, with 7 bases separating them. Germline V gene lookup returns CDR1 WSHSY and CDR2 SAAADI. CDR3 loop: CASSEYSTSYEQYF. The CDR3 bases are TGCGCCAGCAGTGAGTACTCTACCTCCTACGAGCAGTACTTC.

The chain has TRBV13 and TRBJ2-3; weak D call: TRBD2 (6 bases). The germline V gene encodes CDR1 PRHDT and CDR2 FYEKMQ (reference sequence). Trimming removed 3 bases at V and 6 bases at J, with 10 bases between. This CDR3 has 13 residues. The CDR3 protein is CASSLKGRDTQYF. The CDR3 nucleotides read TGTGCCAGCAGCTTGAAGGGGAGGGATACGCAGTATTTT.

V usage is TRBV2 and J usage is TRBJ2-1, with D possibly TRBD1 on 5 matching bases. The CDR3 covers 14 residues. The germline V and J ends were trimmed by 3 bases and 6 bases, with 12 bases remaining between them. Germline CDR1 reads SNHLY; CDR2 reads FYNNEI. DNA for the CDR3: TGTGCCAGCAGTGAGTTTCTGCAGGGCAATGAGCAGTTCTTC. Its protein product is CASSEFLQGNEQFF.